What follows describes a single T cell receptor beta chain. The sample originates from a study of T cell changes during pregnancy in multiple sclerosis. V dropped 3 bases and J dropped 8; count of bases not matched to a gene: 5. The CDR3 length is 13 residues. Per germline, CDR1 LNHNV and CDR2 YYDKDF (reference sequence). Some clones are missing from TCRdb's copy, which holds only in-frame ones; the method was immunoSEQ multiplex PCR. In the table there are around 61,000 clones, over 80% of which are singletons. The source was peripheral blood, collected in the first trimester of pregnancy. The chain joins TRBV15 to TRBJ1-2; 8 bases are shared with TRBD1. This clonotype was sampled from a female donor in good health, enrolled as a control in a pregnancy study. The CDR3, as DNA: TGTGCCACCAGCAGGACAGGGGAAGGGGGCTACACCTTC. Translation gives CATSRTGEGGYTF.